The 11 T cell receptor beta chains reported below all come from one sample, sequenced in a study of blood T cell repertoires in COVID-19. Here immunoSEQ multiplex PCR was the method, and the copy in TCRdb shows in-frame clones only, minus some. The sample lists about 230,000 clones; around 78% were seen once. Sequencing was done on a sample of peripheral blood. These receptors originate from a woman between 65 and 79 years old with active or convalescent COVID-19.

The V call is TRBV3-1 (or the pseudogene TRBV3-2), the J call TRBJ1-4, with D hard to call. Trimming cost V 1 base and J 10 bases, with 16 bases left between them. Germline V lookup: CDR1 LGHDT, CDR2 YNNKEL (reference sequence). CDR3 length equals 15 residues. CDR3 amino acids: CASSQVGMGVGKLFF. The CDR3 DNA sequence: TGTGCCAGCAGCCAAGTAGGGATGGGAGTGGGAAAACTGTTTTTT.

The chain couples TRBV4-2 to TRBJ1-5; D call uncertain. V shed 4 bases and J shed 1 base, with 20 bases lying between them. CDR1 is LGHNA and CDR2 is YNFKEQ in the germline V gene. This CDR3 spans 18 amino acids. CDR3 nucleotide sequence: TGTGCCAGCAGCCCCAGTGGCGGTCCCGCGAAGAGCAATCAGCCCCAGCATTTT. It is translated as CASSPSGGPAKSNQPQHF.

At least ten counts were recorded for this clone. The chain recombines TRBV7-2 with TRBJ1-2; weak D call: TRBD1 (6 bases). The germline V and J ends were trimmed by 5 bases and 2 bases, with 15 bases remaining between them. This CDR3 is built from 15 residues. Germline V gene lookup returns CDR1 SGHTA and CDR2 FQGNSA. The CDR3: CASSPQGTENYGYTF. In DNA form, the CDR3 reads TGTGCCAGCAGCCCGCAGGGGACCGAAAACTATGGCTACACCTTC.

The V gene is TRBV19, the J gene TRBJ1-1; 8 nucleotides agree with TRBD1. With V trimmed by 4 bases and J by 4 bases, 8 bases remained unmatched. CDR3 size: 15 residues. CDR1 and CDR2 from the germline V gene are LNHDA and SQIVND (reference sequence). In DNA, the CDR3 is TGTGCCAGTAGTAAGGGACAGGATGAGGGCACTGAAGCTTTCTTT. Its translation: CASSKGQDEGTEAFF.

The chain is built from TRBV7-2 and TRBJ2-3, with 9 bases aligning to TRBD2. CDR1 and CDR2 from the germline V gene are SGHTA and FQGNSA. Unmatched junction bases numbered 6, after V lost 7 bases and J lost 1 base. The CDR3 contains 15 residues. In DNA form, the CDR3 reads TGTGCCAGCACCGCGGGGGGGCGGGGCACAGATACGCAGTATTTT. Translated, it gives CASTAGGRGTDTQYF.

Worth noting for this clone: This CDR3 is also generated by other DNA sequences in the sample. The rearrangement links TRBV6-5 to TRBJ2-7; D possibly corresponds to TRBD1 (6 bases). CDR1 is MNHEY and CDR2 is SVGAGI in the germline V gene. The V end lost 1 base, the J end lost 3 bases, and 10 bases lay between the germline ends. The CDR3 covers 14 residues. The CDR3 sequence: CASSYWGPSYEQYF. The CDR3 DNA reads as TGTGCCAGCAGTTACTGGGGGCCCAGCTACGAGCAGTACTTC.

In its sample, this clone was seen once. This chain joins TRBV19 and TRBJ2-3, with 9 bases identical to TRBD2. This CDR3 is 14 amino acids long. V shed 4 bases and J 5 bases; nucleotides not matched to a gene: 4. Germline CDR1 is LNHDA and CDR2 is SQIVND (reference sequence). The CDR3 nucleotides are TGTGCCAGTAGTAGCGGGAGGGCCTTAGATACGCAGTATTTT. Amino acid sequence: CASSSGRALDTQYF.

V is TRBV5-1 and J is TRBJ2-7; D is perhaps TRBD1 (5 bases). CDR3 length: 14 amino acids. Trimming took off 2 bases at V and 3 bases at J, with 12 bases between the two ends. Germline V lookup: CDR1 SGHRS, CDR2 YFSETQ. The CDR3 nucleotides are TGCGCCAGCAGCTTCGGCAGGGATGACTACGAGCAGTACTTC. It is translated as CASSFGRDDYEQYF.

Here the CDR3 DNA reads TGCGCCAGCAGCCCTGGGCAGGGCAGGATGAACACTGAAGCTTTCTTT. Translating gives CASSPGQGRMNTEAFF. This sequence joins TRBV5-1 and TRBJ1-1, with D possibly being TRBD1 (5 bases). Trimming cost V 4 bases and J 0 bases, with 16 bases left between them. This CDR3 region has 16 residues. In germline, CDR1 is SGHRS, CDR2 YFSETQ.

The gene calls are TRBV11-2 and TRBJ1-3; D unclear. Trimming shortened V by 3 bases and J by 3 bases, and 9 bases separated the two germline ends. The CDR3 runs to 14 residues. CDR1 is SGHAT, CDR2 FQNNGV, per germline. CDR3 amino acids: CASSFVASGNTIYF. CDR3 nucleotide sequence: TGTGCCAGCAGCTTTGTGGCCAGTGGAAACACCATATATTTT.

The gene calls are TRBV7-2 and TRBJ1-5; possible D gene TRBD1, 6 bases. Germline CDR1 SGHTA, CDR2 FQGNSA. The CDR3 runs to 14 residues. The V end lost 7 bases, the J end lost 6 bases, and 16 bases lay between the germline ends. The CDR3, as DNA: TGTGCCAGCACCAGGGGTGATTCAAGTCAGCCCCAGCATTTT. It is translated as CASTRGDSSQPQHF.